This T cell receptor beta chain came from a study of Graves' ophthalmopathy and Graves' hyperthyroidism. Study results and limitations: As the model predicted ophthalmopathy progression, it achieved a sensitivity of 65% to 71% and a specificity of around 72%. Blood also harbored most expanded thyroid clonotypes above 0.001 frequency.

Presentation of ophthalmopathy in the donors involved moderate-to-severe activity, CAS ≥3, NOSPECS ≥4 and a duration under 3 months. Diagnoses were established from clinical symptoms, serum thyroxine, TRAb, thyroid ultrasound and orbital computed tomography. This clonotype was seen only a few times. Its antigen is unknown. The CDR3 totals 15 residues. Germline V gene lookup returns CDR1 KGHSH and CDR2 LQKENI. The V and J ends lost 3 bases and 4 bases, in that order; junction bases with no gene match: 8. Amplified TCR beta CDR3 regions were obtained using RNA transcripts as template. Amplification began with first-round RT-PCR using HTBI primers, then second-round multiplex PCR was performed. TCRdb reprocessed the multiplex PCR reads with MiXCR, giving one entry per CDR3 protein. This table holds about 220,000 distinct CDR3 sequences, 20% to 25% found once.

This rearrangement joins TRBV18 to TRBJ2-7; 8 bases map to TRBD2. What was sequenced was peripheral blood. This clonotype was sampled from a woman between 45 and 65 years old with Graves' ophthalmopathy. The CDR3 here is CASSPAGAGVYEQYF. Here the CDR3 DNA reads TGTGCCAGCTCACCCGCGGGAGCGGGGGTGTACGAGCAGTACTTC.